The next 21 T cell receptor beta chains were all read from a single sample in a study of blood T cell repertoires in COVID-19. Clones were read by immunoSEQ multiplex PCR, and TCRdb kept only the in-frame ones, dropping some. The sample lists approximately 94,000 clones, 85% to 90% occurring once. Source material: peripheral blood. These receptors all come from a human donor in a cohort sampled during active COVID-19.

The chain is built from TRBV6-5 and TRBJ2-2; D is unclear. This CDR3 spans 14 amino acids. From germline, CDR1 is MNHEY and CDR2 SVGAGI. V was cut by 6 bases and J by 1 base, with 9 bases left in between. The CDR3: CASSPQWNTGELFF. Written as DNA, the CDR3 is TGTGCCAGCAGCCCACAATGGAACACCGGGGAGCTGTTTTTT.

This clone was seen once. This chain joins TRBV19 and TRBJ2-3; TRBD2 matches 9 bases. The CDR3 covers 15 residues. J lost 5 bases, V lost 3 bases, and 6 bases had no gene match. Germline assignment: CDR1 LNHDA and CDR2 SQIVND (reference sequence). This chain's CDR3 is CASSILAGWGDTQYF. DNA of the CDR3: TGTGCCAGTAGTATCCTAGCGGGATGGGGAGATACGCAGTATTTT.

The chain employs TRBV18 and TRBJ2-2; 10 bases line up with TRBD2. Losses at the gene ends were 0 bases for V and 6 bases for J; bases not matched to a gene: 10. Per the germline V gene, CDR1 is KGHSH and CDR2 is LQKENI. The CDR3 extends over 18 amino acids. The chain's CDR3 is CASSPPPLLAGRPGELFF. The CDR3 nucleotides are TGTGCCAGCTCACCACCGCCTTTACTAGCGGGGAGACCCGGGGAGCTGTTTTTT.

This chain uses TRBV7-3 with TRBJ1-3; perhaps TRBD1 as D (6 bases). The V end was cut by 0 bases, the J end by 2 bases, with 14 bases between. The CDR3 loop spans 17 amino acids. In germline, CDR1 is SGHTA, CDR2 FQGTGA. CDR3 loop: CASSLTPGTLTGNTIYF. CDR3 sequence (DNA): TGTGCCAGCAGCTTAACTCCCGGGACATTGACTGGAAACACCATATATTTT. Full variable domain (rest looked up from reference TRBV7-3 and TRBJ1-3): GAGVSQTPSNKVTEKGKYVELRCDPISGHTALYWYRQSLGQGPEFLIYFQGTGAADDSGLPNDRFFAVRPEGSVSTLKIQRTERGDSAVYLCASSLTPGTLTGNTIYFGEGSWLTVV.

CDR3 sequence reads: CASSIPSGSTDTQYF. In nucleotides, the CDR3 is TGTGCCAGTAGTATACCTAGCGGTTCCACAGATACGCAGTATTTT. This rearrangement joins TRBV19 to TRBJ2-3; 7 bases are a match to TRBD2. Germline V lookup: CDR1 LNHDA, CDR2 SQIVND (reference sequence). This CDR3 contains 15 residues. V lost 2 bases, J lost 2 bases, and 4 bases stayed unmatched.

This clone was counted at least ten times. The chain couples TRBV6-1 to TRBJ1-5, with 7 bases matching TRBD1. The CDR3 extends over 15 amino acids. V gave up 0 bases and J gave up 2 bases; unmatched junction bases: 1. The germline V gene has CDR1 MNHNS and CDR2 SASEGT. The CDR3 nucleotides read TGTGCCAGCAGTGAAGCAACAGGGGGCAATCAGCCCCAGCATTTT. Amino acid sequence: CASSEATGGNQPQHF.

This clone has only one observation. V is TRBV12-3 or TRBV12-4 and J is TRBJ1-6, with 7 nucleotides matching TRBD1. The CDR3 totals 13 residues. V was pared by 5 bases and J by 8 bases, with 3 bases of the junction left unmatched. The CDR3 here is CASSRQGYSPLHF. The CDR3 DNA follows: TGTGCCAGCAGTCGACAGGGTTATTCACCCCTCCACTTT.

This rearrangement joins TRBV6-6 to TRBJ2-1, with D maybe TRBD2 (5 bases). The CDR3 is made up of 13 amino acids. V lost 4 bases to trimming and J lost 8 bases, with 12 bases between them. Per the germline V gene, CDR1 is MNHNY and CDR2 is SVGAGI (reference sequence). CDR3 bases: TGTGCCAGCAGTTTAAAACTAGGATATGAGCAGTTCTTC. It encodes CASSLKLGYEQFF.

The gene calls are TRBV30 and TRBJ1-2; TRBD1 agrees at 7 bases. The trim removed 3 bases at V and 8 bases at J, leaving 9 bases unmatched. Looked up from germline, CDR1 is GTSNPN and CDR2 is SVGIG (reference sequence). The CDR3 has 13 residues. CDR3 loop: CAWRVSQGGGYTF. CDR3 bases: TGTGCCTGGAGGGTCTCCCAGGGGGGCGGCTACACCTTC. The complete variable domain, with remaining parts taken from reference TRBV30 and TRBJ1-2, reads SQTIHQWPATLVQPVGSPLSLECTVEGTSNPNLYWYRQAAGRGLQLLFYSVGIGQISSEVPQNLSASRPQDRQFILSSKKLLLSDSGFYLCAWRVSQGGGYTFGSGTRLTVV.

This chain uses TRBV30 with TRBJ2-2; possibly TRBD1 for D (5 bases). V was trimmed by 0 bases and J by 0 bases, leaving 11 bases between them. The CDR3 has 16 amino acids. CDR1 and CDR2 from the germline V gene are GTSNPN and SVGIG (reference sequence). This chain's CDR3 is CAWSVLRTPNTGELFF. The CDR3 coding sequence is TGTGCCTGGAGTGTACTGAGGACACCGAACACCGGGGAGCTGTTTTTT.

This chain connects TRBV5-1 to TRBJ1-6; tentative D call: TRBD1 (6 bases). V was cut by 4 bases and J by 7 bases, with 12 bases left in between. The CDR3 length is 14 residues. The germline CDR1 and CDR2 sequences are SGHRS and YFSETQ. The CDR3 spells CASSPGTLNSPLHF. The CDR3 coding sequence is TGCGCCAGCAGCCCCGGGACACTAAATTCACCCCTCCACTTT.

This clone has more than one count but fewer than ten. The chain is built from TRBV15 and TRBJ2-5, with TRBD2 matching 7 bases. The CDR3 is 14 amino acids. The germline gives CDR1 LNHNV, CDR2 YYDKDF (reference sequence). The ends lost 3 bases at V and 0 bases at J; junction bases unmatched: 1. The CDR3 region has the DNA TGTGCCACCAGCAGGGGGGGGAACCAAGAGACCCAGTACTTC. It specifies CATSRGGNQETQYF.

V usage is TRBV4-1 and J usage is TRBJ1-1; D gene uncertain. Germline V gene lookup returns CDR1 MGHRA and CDR2 YSYEKL. This CDR3 has 15 residues. The V and J ends lost 0 bases and 9 bases respectively, with 17 bases between them. The CDR3 DNA follows: TGCGCCAGCAGCCAAGATAGGAGTGTTCTAAAAAAAGCTTTCTTT. Protein sequence: CASSQDRSVLKKAFF.

The chain employs TRBV28 and TRBJ2-1, with a possible D match to TRBD1 (5 bases). Germline CDR1 MDHEN, CDR2 SYDVKM. V was trimmed by 5 bases and J by 9 bases, leaving 23 bases between them. The CDR3 sequence is 16 residues long. The CDR3 bases are TGTGCCAGCAGTAGAAGTTGGGCAGGGCGACCAGGTGAGCAGTTCTTC. Translating it yields CASSRSWAGRPGEQFF.

The J gene is TRBJ2-7, the V gene TRBV23-1; 10 nucleotides match TRBD1. TRBV23-1 qualifies as an ORF whose function is uncertain. V shed 6 bases and J 6 bases; nucleotides not matched to a gene: 8. The CDR3 is 14 amino acids. CDR3 DNA: TGCGCCAGCAGCCGACCGGGACAGGGGAGCGAGCAGTACTTC. Its protein is CASSRPGQGSEQYF.

The chain has TRBV10-3 and TRBJ2-1, with 7 bases matching TRBD2. Germline V CDR1 and CDR2: ENHRY, SYGVKD. This CDR3 comprises 12 residues. Trimming at V came to 0 bases and at J to 11 bases, leaving 1 base not matched to a gene. In DNA form, the CDR3 reads TGTGCCATCAGTGAGTCGGGGACTAAGCAGTTCTTC. Protein product: CAISESGTKQFF.

The rearrangement links TRBV30 to TRBJ2-3; D might be TRBD2 (5 bases). V was shortened by 4 bases and J by 2 bases, with 13 bases between the two germline ends. The V gene's germline CDR1 is GTSNPN and CDR2 SVGIG (reference sequence). The CDR3 loop spans 14 amino acids. CDR3 in DNA: TGTGCCTGGAAATGGAGCGGAACCACAGATACGCAGTATTTT. Translation: CAWKWSGTTDTQYF.

This clone was observed once. The chain has TRBV2 and TRBJ1-2; 12 bases are shared with TRBD1. V lost 4 bases, J lost 7 bases, and 4 bases stayed unmatched. Germline V lookup: CDR1 SNHLY, CDR2 FYNNEI. The CDR3 runs 14 residues. CDR3 nucleotide sequence: TGTGCCAGCAGTGTGGGACAGGGGGCGCTTGGCTACACCTTC. The encoded protein is CASSVGQGALGYTF.

This chain links TRBV18 with TRBJ1-5, with TRBD1 identical over 9 bases. The ends lost 4 bases at V and 4 bases at J; junction bases unmatched: 2. Germline CDR1 is KGHSH and CDR2 is LQKENI. CDR3 length: 14 amino acids. The CDR3 loop reads CASSQTGGNQPQHF. In nucleotides, the CDR3 is TGTGCCAGCTCACAGACAGGGGGTAATCAGCCCCAGCATTTT.

This sequence joins TRBV7-3 and TRBJ1-2; no definite D call. V lost 5 bases and J lost 3, with 10 bases in between. This CDR3 has 13 residues. Germline V gene data show CDR1 as SGHTA and CDR2 as FQGTGA. The CDR3 DNA reads TGTGCCAGCAGCCCCTCGTCCGACTATGGCTACACCTTC. This gives the protein CASSPSSDYGYTF.

Here the CDR3 reads CASSQVTSGNSFAKNIQYF. The CDR3 bases are TGTGCCAGCAGCCAAGTTACTAGCGGGAACTCTTTCGCCAAAAACATTCAGTACTTC. The genes are TRBV4-2 and TRBJ2-4; 10 nucleotides agree with TRBD2. The CDR3 sequence is 19 residues long. Per the germline V gene, CDR1 is LGHNA and CDR2 is YNFKEQ. The V and J ends lost 1 base and 1 base, in that order; junction bases with no gene match: 10.